This T cell receptor beta chain derives from a study of cytomegalovirus exposure and HLA in healthy donors. The study, taken as a whole, reports: A few chains tied to CMV proved CMV antigen-specific in vitro.

Amplification used 60 Vbeta primers and 13 Jbeta primers. This table comes from immunoSEQ multiplex PCR, and its TCRdb copy is limited to in-frame clones, with some not included. The profile shows about 82,000 clones, around four fifths of them singletons. As to this clone: Its target is unknown.

The CDR3 is 14 residues long. V lost 2 bases and J lost 7, with 11 bases in between. Germline-derived CDR1 and CDR2 are MNHEY and SVGAGI. The receptor was derived from a woman between 50 and 59 years old in good health and CMV-seropositive. The specimen was PBMCs. The chain combines TRBV6-5 with TRBJ1-4, with D possibly TRBD1 on 6 matching bases. This CDR3 reads CASSYDEGGEKLFF. In DNA, the CDR3 is TGTGCCAGCAGTTACGACGAAGGGGGTGAAAAACTGTTTTTT.